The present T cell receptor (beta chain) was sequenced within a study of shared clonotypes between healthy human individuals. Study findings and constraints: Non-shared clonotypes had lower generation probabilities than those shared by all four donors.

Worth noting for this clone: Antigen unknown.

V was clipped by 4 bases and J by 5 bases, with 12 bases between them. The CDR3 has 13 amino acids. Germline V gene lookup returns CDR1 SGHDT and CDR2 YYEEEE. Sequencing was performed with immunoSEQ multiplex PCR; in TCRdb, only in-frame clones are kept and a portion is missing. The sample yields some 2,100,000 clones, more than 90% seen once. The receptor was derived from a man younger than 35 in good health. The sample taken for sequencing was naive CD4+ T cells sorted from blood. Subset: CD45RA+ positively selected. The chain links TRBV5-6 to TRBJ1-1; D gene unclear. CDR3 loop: CASSRGGSTEAFF. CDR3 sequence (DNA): TGTGCCAGCAGCAGAGGCGGGTCAACTGAAGCTTTCTTT.